This TCR beta chain was sequenced during a study of cytomegalovirus exposure and HLA in healthy donors. Study-level findings and limits: A previous analysis found most TCR beta V segments productive roughly 87% or roughly 30% of the time.

The PCR was carried out with 60 Vbeta primers and 13 Jbeta primers. Profiling relied on immunoSEQ multiplex PCR, and the TCRdb table lists in-frame clones only, not all of them. The table lists 170,000 or so clones, around 86% of them singletons. Note on this clone: Its antigen remains unknown.

Specimen: PBMCs. This sequence was found in a man between 45 and 60 years old in good health and CMV-seronegative.

This chain's CDR3 is CASSLNGQGYYNSPLHF. The DNA of the CDR3 is TGTGCCAGCAGCTTAAATGGACAGGGATATTATAATTCACCCCTCCACTTT. V is TRBV7-3 and J is TRBJ1-6, with 8 bases matching TRBD1. Per germline, CDR1 SGHTA and CDR2 FQGTGA. The CDR3 length is 17 residues. The V gene end was trimmed by 1 base and the J gene end by 4 bases; junction bases not matched to a gene: 6.